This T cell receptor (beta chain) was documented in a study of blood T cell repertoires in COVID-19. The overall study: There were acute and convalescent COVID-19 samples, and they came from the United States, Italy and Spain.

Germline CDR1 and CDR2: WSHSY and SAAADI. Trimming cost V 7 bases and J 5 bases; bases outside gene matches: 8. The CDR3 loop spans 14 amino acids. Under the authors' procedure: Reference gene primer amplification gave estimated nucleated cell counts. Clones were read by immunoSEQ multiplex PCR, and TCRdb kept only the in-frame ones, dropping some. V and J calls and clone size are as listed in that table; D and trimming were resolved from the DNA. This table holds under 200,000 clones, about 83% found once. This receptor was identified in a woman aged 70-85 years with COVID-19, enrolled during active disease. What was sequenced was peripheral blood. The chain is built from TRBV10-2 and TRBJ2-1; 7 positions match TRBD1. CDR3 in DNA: TGCGCCAGCACCTTGACAGGGATTAACAATGAGCAGTTCTTC. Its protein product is CASTLTGINNEQFF.